This is a list of T cell receptor beta chains from one sample in a study of Graves' ophthalmopathy and Graves' hyperthyroidism. From the multiplex PCR reads, TCRdb called clonotypes with MiXCR, one entry per CDR3 protein. The data contain around 1.1 million distinct CDR3 sequences, about 40% of them singletons. Specimen: peripheral blood or thyroid tissue (not recorded which). These receptors all come from an adult man with Graves' hyperthyroidism. CDR3s include the opening cysteine and the closing phenylalanine or tryptophan. Each record gives: CDR3 protein, CDR3 DNA, J gene, clone size, V gene, D gene. A D gene is named only where the DNA matches it firmly. Only part of the rows carry a size: once, few, many, or a class if the clone is expanded.

cdr3_aa: CASSQEGGDSNQPQHF
cdr3_nt: TGTGCCAGCAGCCAAGAAGGGGGGGATAGCAATCAGCCCCAGCATTTT
j_call: TRBJ1-5
clone_size: NA
v_call: TRBV7-2
d_call: NA

cdr3_aa: CASSPGTVGEAFF
cdr3_nt: TGTGCCAGCAGCCCAGGGACTGTGGGTGAAGCTTTCTTT
j_call: TRBJ1-1
clone_size: many
v_call: TRBV7-9
d_call: NA

cdr3_aa: CASSPDQGLGQPQHF
cdr3_nt: TGCGCCAGCAGCCCGGACCAGGGCTTGGGACAGCCCCAGCATTTT
j_call: TRBJ1-5
clone_size: few
v_call: TRBV5-1
d_call: NA

cdr3_aa: CSASATGEKLFF
cdr3_nt: TGCAGTGCTTCGGCAACGGGTGAAAAACTGTTTTTT
j_call: TRBJ1-4
clone_size: many
v_call: TRBV20-1
d_call: NA

cdr3_aa: CSLAPSGLEQYF
cdr3_nt: TGCAGCTTAGCGCCGAGTGGACTCGAGCAGTACTTC
j_call: TRBJ2-7
clone_size: NA
v_call: TRBV29-1
d_call: NA

cdr3_aa: CASSVDPPGTLNTEAFF
cdr3_nt: TGTGCCAGCAGCGTAGATCCCCCCGGGACGTTGAACACTGAAGCTTTCTTT
j_call: TRBJ1-1
clone_size: many
v_call: TRBV9
d_call: NA

cdr3_aa: CASRIAGGPGEQYF
cdr3_nt: TGTGCCAGCAGGATAGCGGGAGGGCCGGGGGAGCAGTACTTC
j_call: TRBJ2-7
clone_size: many
v_call: TRBV7-8
d_call: TRBD2

cdr3_aa: CATSRGGAKETQYF
cdr3_nt: TGTGCCACCAGCAGAGGGGGAGCCAAAGAGACCCAGTACTTC
j_call: TRBJ2-5
clone_size: many
v_call: TRBV15
d_call: NA

cdr3_aa: CASSRDSGTEAFF
cdr3_nt: TGTGCCAGCAGCCGAGATTCCGGGACTGAAGCTTTCTTT
j_call: TRBJ1-1
clone_size: NA
v_call: TRBV7-2
d_call: NA

cdr3_aa: CASTLGRDRGFAF
cdr3_nt: TGTGCCAGTACGCTGGGACGAGATCGTGGGTTTGCGTTC
j_call: TRBJ1-2
clone_size: many
v_call: TRBV2
d_call: NA

cdr3_aa: CSAREAPWNQPQHF
cdr3_nt: TGCAGTGCTAGAGAGGCACCCTGGAATCAGCCCCAGCATTTT
j_call: TRBJ1-5
clone_size: NA
v_call: TRBV20-1
d_call: NA

cdr3_aa: CASSHSFGTQYF
cdr3_nt: TGTGCCAGCAGTCACAGTTTCGGGACCCAGTACTTC
j_call: TRBJ2-5
clone_size: NA
v_call: TRBV28
d_call: NA

cdr3_aa: CASSRNWDSGTEAFF
cdr3_nt: TGTGCCAGCAGCAGGAACTGGGACAGCGGCACTGAAGCTTTCTTT
j_call: TRBJ1-1
clone_size: many
v_call: TRBV2
d_call: TRBD1

cdr3_aa: CASSVKWGAKETQYF
cdr3_nt: TGTGCCAGCAGCGTAAAGTGGGGGGCCAAGGAGACCCAGTACTTC
j_call: TRBJ2-5
clone_size: many
v_call: TRBV9
d_call: NA

cdr3_aa: CASSSGRDEKLFF
cdr3_nt: TGTGCCAGCAGCTCAGGACGGGATGAAAAACTGTTTTTT
j_call: TRBJ1-4
clone_size: NA
v_call: TRBV7-9
d_call: NA

cdr3_aa: CSVEGGTGVEAFF
cdr3_nt: TGCAGCGTTGAAGGGGGGACAGGGGTTGAAGCTTTCTTT
j_call: TRBJ1-1
clone_size: NA
v_call: TRBV29-1
d_call: TRBD1

cdr3_aa: CASSVGEESSYEQYF
cdr3_nt: TGTGCCAGCAGCGTGGGGGAGGAGAGCTCCTACGAGCAGTACTTC
j_call: TRBJ2-7
clone_size: NA
v_call: TRBV7-8
d_call: NA

cdr3_aa: CATSRVRQGEGQEQYF
cdr3_nt: TGTGCCACCAGCAGAGTCCGGCAGGGGGAGGGACAGGAGCAGTACTTC
j_call: TRBJ2-7
clone_size: once
v_call: TRBV15
d_call: NA

cdr3_aa: CASSPRWTEAFF
cdr3_nt: TGTGCCAGCAGCCCCAGGTGGACTGAAGCTTTCTTT
j_call: TRBJ1-1
clone_size: many
v_call: TRBV6-6
d_call: NA

cdr3_aa: CASSFLLLDSGELLF
cdr3_nt: TGTGCCAGCAGCTTCCTACTACTAGACTCCGGGGAGCTGCTTTTT
j_call: TRBJ2-2
clone_size: NA
v_call: TRBV7-2
d_call: NA

cdr3_aa: CASSESGTSGVPRGYEQYF
cdr3_nt: TGTGCCAGCAGTGAATCGGGGACTAGCGGGGTACCCAGGGGGTACGAGCAGTACTTC
j_call: TRBJ2-7
clone_size: NA
v_call: TRBV25-1
d_call: TRBD2

cdr3_aa: CSGSPYEQYF
cdr3_nt: TGCAGCGGGAGTCCCTACGAGCAGTACTTC
j_call: TRBJ2-7
clone_size: NA
v_call: TRBV29-1
d_call: NA

cdr3_aa: CASTPTGGNQPQHF
cdr3_nt: TGTGCCAGCACCCCAACAGGGGGTAATCAGCCCCAGCATTTT
j_call: TRBJ1-5
clone_size: NA
v_call: TRBV2
d_call: TRBD1

cdr3_aa: CASSFEDPKVDEQYF
cdr3_nt: TGTGCCAGCAGTTTTGAAGACCCGAAGGTGGACGAGCAGTACTTC
j_call: TRBJ2-7
clone_size: NA
v_call: TRBV5-1
d_call: NA

cdr3_aa: CASSSRTSGIGSDTQYF
cdr3_nt: TGTGCCAGCAGCTCCAGGACTAGCGGGATCGGCTCAGATACGCAGTATTTT
j_call: TRBJ2-3
clone_size: NA
v_call: TRBV3-1
d_call: TRBD2

cdr3_aa: CASSQDPPSGQETQYF
cdr3_nt: TGCGCCAGCAGCCAAGATCCGCCTAGCGGCCAAGAGACCCAGTACTTC
j_call: TRBJ2-5
clone_size: many
v_call: TRBV4-1
d_call: TRBD2

cdr3_aa: CASGGTSGNTGELFF
cdr3_nt: TGTGCCAGCGGGGGGACTAGCGGAAACACCGGGGAGCTGTTTTTT
j_call: TRBJ2-2
clone_size: NA
v_call: TRBV2
d_call: TRBD2

cdr3_aa: CASSKTGRGSNEAFF
cdr3_nt: TGCGCCAGCAGCAAGACAGGAAGAGGAAGTAATGAAGCTTTCTTT
j_call: TRBJ1-1
clone_size: few
v_call: TRBV4-3
d_call: NA

cdr3_aa: CASSRTSGRFSSYNSPLHF
cdr3_nt: TGTGCCAGCAGCCGGACCAGTGGGCGTTTCAGCTCCTATAATTCACCCCTCCACTTT
j_call: TRBJ1-6
clone_size: NA
v_call: TRBV9
d_call: NA

cdr3_aa: CSVERTGRNYGYTF
cdr3_nt: TGCAGCGTTGAACGGACAGGCCGCAACTATGGCTACACCTTC
j_call: TRBJ1-2
clone_size: few
v_call: TRBV29-1
d_call: TRBD1

cdr3_aa: CASSQGQRGGSRETQYF
cdr3_nt: TGTGCCAGCAGCCAAGGCCAGCGGGGGGGGTCAAGAGAGACCCAGTACTTC
j_call: TRBJ2-5
clone_size: NA
v_call: TRBV4-2
d_call: TRBD2

cdr3_aa: CSARDFGGGAYEQYF
cdr3_nt: TGCAGTGCTAGAGATTTCGGGGGAGGCGCCTACGAGCAGTACTTC
j_call: TRBJ2-7
clone_size: NA
v_call: TRBV20-1
d_call: NA

cdr3_aa: CAIRGGGTEAFF
cdr3_nt: TGTGCCATCCGGGGCGGGGGGACTGAAGCTTTCTTT
j_call: TRBJ1-1
clone_size: few
v_call: TRBV6-6
d_call: NA

cdr3_aa: CSVGGGNYGYEQYF
cdr3_nt: TGCAGCGTCGGGGGGGGTAACTATGGCTACGAGCAGTACTTC
j_call: TRBJ2-7
clone_size: NA
v_call: TRBV29-1
d_call: TRBD2

cdr3_aa: CASSSPDRGRITF
cdr3_nt: TGTGCCAGCAGCTCGCCCGACAGGGGGCGAATAACCTTC
j_call: TRBJ1-2
clone_size: many
v_call: TRBV7-9
d_call: TRBD1

cdr3_aa: CASRPDSRRGNQPQHF
cdr3_nt: TGTGCCAGCAGACCCGACAGTCGAAGGGGCAATCAGCCCCAGCATTTT
j_call: TRBJ1-5
clone_size: few
v_call: TRBV7-7
d_call: NA

cdr3_aa: CASSLERASNEQYF
cdr3_nt: TGCGCCAGCAGCTTGGAAAGGGCTTCCAACGAGCAGTACTTC
j_call: TRBJ2-7
clone_size: many
v_call: TRBV5-1
d_call: NA

cdr3_aa: CASRQEVASGAYEQYF
cdr3_nt: TGCGCCAGCAGACAAGAAGTGGCTAGCGGAGCCTACGAGCAGTACTTC
j_call: TRBJ2-7
clone_size: NA
v_call: TRBV4-3
d_call: TRBD2

cdr3_aa: CSVEDPAKLETQYF
cdr3_nt: TGCAGCGTTGAAGATCCGGCCAAGTTAGAGACCCAGTACTTC
j_call: TRBJ2-5
clone_size: many
v_call: TRBV29-1
d_call: NA

cdr3_aa: CASSLRDSYYEQYF
cdr3_nt: TGTGCCAGCAGCTTACGGGACAGCTACTACGAGCAGTACTTC
j_call: TRBJ2-7
clone_size: few
v_call: TRBV7-9
d_call: TRBD1

cdr3_aa: CASSRRDTGTGYTF
cdr3_nt: TGTGCCAGCAGCCGCCGGGACACTGGGACTGGCTACACCTTC
j_call: TRBJ1-2
clone_size: NA
v_call: TRBV7-9
d_call: NA

cdr3_aa: CSVEDRDSEAFF
cdr3_nt: TGCAGCGTTGAAGATCGGGACAGTGAAGCTTTCTTT
j_call: TRBJ1-1
clone_size: NA
v_call: TRBV29-1
d_call: TRBD1

cdr3_aa: CAWSETKETQYF
cdr3_nt: TGTGCCTGGAGTGAGACCAAAGAGACCCAGTACTTC
j_call: TRBJ2-5
clone_size: once
v_call: TRBV10-3
d_call: NA

cdr3_aa: CASSPFNQGETQYF
cdr3_nt: TGTGCCAGCAGCCCATTCAATCAGGGAGAGACCCAGTACTTC
j_call: TRBJ2-5
clone_size: many
v_call: TRBV4-2
d_call: NA

cdr3_aa: CSARDPGQGNTGELFF
cdr3_nt: TGCAGTGCTAGGGATCCGGGACAGGGTAACACCGGGGAGCTGTTTTTT
j_call: TRBJ2-2
clone_size: many
v_call: TRBV20-1
d_call: TRBD1

cdr3_aa: CASSPGVGGTGELFF
cdr3_nt: TGTGCCAGCAGTCCAGGGGTCGGCGGCACCGGGGAGCTGTTTTTT
j_call: TRBJ2-2
clone_size: many
v_call: TRBV12-3/TRBV12-4
d_call: NA

cdr3_aa: CASTGGGPTGELFF
cdr3_nt: TGTGCCAGCACGGGCGGCGGGCCCACCGGGGAGCTGTTTTTT
j_call: TRBJ2-2
clone_size: many
v_call: TRBV12-3/TRBV12-4
d_call: NA

cdr3_aa: CASSQDRDRGQYF
cdr3_nt: TGTGCCAGCTCACAGGACAGGGATCGTGGGCAGTACTTC
j_call: TRBJ2-7
clone_size: NA
v_call: TRBV18
d_call: TRBD1

cdr3_aa: CASRRNRGQRETQYF
cdr3_nt: TGTGCCAGCAGACGCAACCGGGGGCAGAGAGAGACCCAGTACTTC
j_call: TRBJ2-5
clone_size: many
v_call: TRBV7-8
d_call: NA

cdr3_aa: CASSEARALWATNEKLFF
cdr3_nt: TGTGCCAGCAGTGAAGCCAGGGCCCTGTGGGCAACTAATGAAAAACTGTTTTTT
j_call: TRBJ1-4
clone_size: many
v_call: TRBV2
d_call: NA

cdr3_aa: CASSQYGTSGPGELFF
cdr3_nt: TGCGCCAGCAGCCAGTACGGGACTAGCGGGCCCGGGGAGCTGTTTTTT
j_call: TRBJ2-2
clone_size: NA
v_call: TRBV4-1
d_call: TRBD2

cdr3_aa: CSAKSGGAGANVLTF
cdr3_nt: TGCAGTGCTAAGAGTGGTGGGGCCGGGGCCAACGTCCTGACTTTC
j_call: TRBJ2-6
clone_size: NA
v_call: TRBV20-1
d_call: NA

cdr3_aa: CASSPGGQGSYEQYF
cdr3_nt: TGTGCCAGCAGCCCAGGGGGACAGGGCTCCTACGAGCAGTACTTC
j_call: TRBJ2-7
clone_size: NA
v_call: TRBV10-3
d_call: TRBD1

cdr3_aa: CASRNQGASYNSPLHF
cdr3_nt: TGTGCCAGCAGAAATCAGGGGGCATCCTATAATTCACCCCTCCACTTT
j_call: TRBJ1-6
clone_size: NA
v_call: TRBV28
d_call: TRBD1

cdr3_aa: CASSAGDGGNYEQYF
cdr3_nt: TGTGCCAGCAGCGCGGGGGACGGAGGGAACTACGAGCAGTACTTC
j_call: TRBJ2-7
clone_size: NA
v_call: TRBV9
d_call: NA

cdr3_aa: CASSFQRGINQPQHF
cdr3_nt: TGTGCCAGCAGCTTTCAGAGAGGGATCAATCAGCCCCAGCATTTT
j_call: TRBJ1-5
clone_size: few
v_call: TRBV7-8
d_call: NA

cdr3_aa: CATRGGDQPQHF
cdr3_nt: TGTGCCACCCGAGGAGGGGATCAGCCCCAGCATTTT
j_call: TRBJ1-5
clone_size: NA
v_call: TRBV12-3/TRBV12-4
d_call: NA